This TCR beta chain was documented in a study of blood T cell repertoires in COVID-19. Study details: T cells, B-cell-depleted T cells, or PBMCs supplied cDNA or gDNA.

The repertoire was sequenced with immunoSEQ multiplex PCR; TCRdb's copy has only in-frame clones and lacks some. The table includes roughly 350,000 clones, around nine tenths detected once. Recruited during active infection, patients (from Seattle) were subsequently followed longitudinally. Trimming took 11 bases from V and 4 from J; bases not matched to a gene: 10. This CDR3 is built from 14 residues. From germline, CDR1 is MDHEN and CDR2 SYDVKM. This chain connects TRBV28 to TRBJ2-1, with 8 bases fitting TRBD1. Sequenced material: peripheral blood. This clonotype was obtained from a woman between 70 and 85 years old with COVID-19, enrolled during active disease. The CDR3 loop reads CAAQGAISYNEQFF. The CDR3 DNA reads TGTGCCGCTCAGGGGGCCATCTCTTACAATGAGCAGTTCTTC.